The 2 T cell receptor beta chains below were found in one sample sequenced in a study of patients and donors after allogeneic stem cell transplantation. A single record per CDR3 protein comes from TCRdb applying MiXCR to the RT-PCR reads. The repertoire includes 920,000 or so distinct CDR3 sequences, roughly 18% of them detected once, and roughly 6% sits in the top ten. Sequenced material: blood, either unsorted or a sorted T cell fraction (not recorded which). The receptor set was obtained from a human donor who was either an allogeneic HSCT recipient or a stem cell or donor lymphocyte infusion donor (not recorded which). It is not recorded whose cells these are; they may come from a transplant donor.

The V and J genes are TRBV12-3 or TRBV12-4 and TRBJ1-1; D might be TRBD1 (5 bases). This CDR3 has 13 residues. V dropped 8 bases and J dropped 1 base, with 11 bases sitting between them. For the CDR3, the DNA is TGTGCCAGCGGGCAGGGTAAGAACACTGAAGCTTTCTTT. Translation: CASGQGKNTEAFF.

This rearrangement joins TRBV7-9 to TRBJ2-2, with D maybe TRBD1 (6 bases). Trimming cost V 3 bases and J 9 bases, with 17 bases left between them. The CDR3 is made up of 15 amino acids. CDR1 SEHNR and CDR2 FQNEAQ come from the germline V gene (reference sequence). The CDR3 region is CASSFKTGNSRELFF. The CDR3 DNA sequence: TGTGCCAGCAGCTTCAAAACAGGGAATTCACGGGAGCTGTTTTTT.